Below, one T cell receptor beta chain is given with its context. What it binds is not known. This specimen belongs to a study of T-cell reconstitution after alpha-beta-depleted transplantation in children. The CDR3 runs 14 residues. V was shortened by 5 bases and J by 5 bases, with 15 bases between the two germline ends. TCRbeta library preparation incorporated unique molecular identifiers. TCRdb reprocessed the PCR reads with MiXCR, giving one entry per CDR3 protein. The repertoire holds 700,000 to 850,000 distinct CDR3 sequences, with 15% to 20% as singletons. Study results and caveats: There were reportedly several hundred expanded graft clones from which alpha-beta T cells came about two months after transplant.

This receptor was obtained from a male patient under 18 who had a stem cell transplant for acute lymphoblastic leukemia, so the T cells may come from the graft donor. V usage is TRBV12-3 or TRBV12-4 and J usage is TRBJ1-2; D is perhaps TRBD1 (5 bases). Material: PBMCs, mostly from graft donor cells, obtained 360 days after TCRalphabeta/CD19-depleted stem cell transplant. CDR3 region: CASSPRRGGYGYTF. The CDR3 DNA sequence: TGTGCCAGCAGTCCTAGGCGCGGGGGATATGGCTACACCTTC.